These 18 T cell receptor beta chains were all obtained from the same sample, sequenced in a study of blood T cells in healthy people across ages. Together with a sample-barcoded 5' primer, a J-beta primer mix was included in a second PCR lasting about 7 to 11 cycles. TCRdb reanalysed the 5' RACE reads using MiXCR and keeps one entry per CDR3 protein. Among under 1,000,000 distinct CDR3 sequences, 35% to 60% were seen once, and the ten largest hold 15% to 20%. Sequenced: blood. The receptors come from a man at least 80 years old in good health.

This clonotype occurred once. A read error may produce the germline difference seen at one junction end. The CDR3 DNA reads as TGTGCCACCAGAGGAGCGGGAGCCCGTTACAACGAGCAGTTCTTC. Its translation: CATRGAGARYNEQFF. V gene TRBV15 combines with J gene TRBJ2-1; TRBD2 matches 8 bases. The germline V gene has CDR1 LNHNV and CDR2 YYDKDF (reference sequence). The CDR3 length is 15 residues.

The chain recombines TRBV5-4 with TRBJ2-3, with TRBD2 as a possible D gene (6 bases). The length of the CDR3 is 18 residues. Germline assignment: CDR1 SGHNT and CDR2 YYREEE (reference sequence). With 6 bases removed from V and 3 bases from J, the gap between germline ends came to 26 bases. CDR3 region: CASTKNSDWGLGTDTQYF. The CDR3 DNA follows: TGTGCCAGCACCAAAAATAGCGACTGGGGACTGGGGACAGATACGCAGTATTTT.

This clonotype was counted once. The chain has TRBV13 and TRBJ2-1, with D perhaps matching TRBD1 (6 bases). The germline gives CDR1 PRHDT, CDR2 FYEKMQ (reference sequence). This CDR3 spans 14 amino acids. With 2 bases removed from V and 5 bases from J, the gap between germline ends came to 10 bases. CDR3: CASSLRTVNNEQFF. For the CDR3, the DNA is TGTGCCAGCAGCTTACGGACAGTGAACAATGAGCAGTTCTTC.

This clonotype has a handful of counts. The V call is TRBV12-3 or TRBV12-4, the J call TRBJ2-6, with D possibly TRBD2 on 6 matching bases. The V end lost 6 bases, the J end lost 0 bases, and 15 bases lay between the germline ends. The CDR3 covers 17 residues. CDR3: CASSQGTSSSGANVLTF. The CDR3 DNA sequence: TGTGCCAGCAGCCAGGGCACTAGCAGCTCTGGGGCCAACGTCCTGACTTTC.

This chain joins TRBV24-1 and TRBJ2-3; tentative D call: TRBD1 (5 bases). This CDR3 contains 16 residues. Trimming cost V 0 bases and J 1 base, with 10 bases left between them. Germline CDR1 and CDR2: KGHDR and SFDVKD. As DNA, the CDR3 is TGTGCCACCAGTGATTTGGCAGGGTCGGGCACAGATACGCAGTATTTT. It yields the protein CATSDLAGSGTDTQYF.

The V call is TRBV20-1, the J call TRBJ2-1; D unclear. The CDR3 has 16 residues. CDR1 DFQATT and CDR2 SNEGSKA come from the germline V gene (reference sequence). Trimming removed 6 bases from V and 0 bases from J, with 18 bases in between. The CDR3 here is CSALDWASGSYNEQFF. The CDR3 DNA sequence: TGCAGTGCCCTCGACTGGGCCTCAGGCTCCTACAATGAGCAGTTCTTC.

The chain joins TRBV27 to TRBJ2-7; 10 positions agree with TRBD2. In germline, CDR1 is MNHEY, CDR2 SMNVEV (reference sequence). CDR3 length: 13 amino acids. V trimming: 6 bases; J trimming: 7 bases; junction bases outside the gene matches: 6. CDR3 sequence reads: CASSVAGGWEQYF. CDR3 in DNA: TGTGCCAGCAGCGTAGCGGGAGGATGGGAGCAGTACTTC.

This clonotype occurred a few times. V is TRBV25-1 and J is TRBJ2-3, with a possible D match to TRBD2 (6 bases). Trimming took 9 bases from V and 4 from J, leaving 8 bases between them. The germline gives CDR1 MGHDK, CDR2 SYGVNS. CDR3 length: 11 amino acids. Here the CDR3 DNA reads TGTGCCAGTAGGAGGGCAGATACGCAGTATTTT. Its translation is CASRRADTQYF. The whole variable domain, filled in from reference TRBV25-1 and TRBJ2-3, reads EADIYQTPRYLVIGTGKKITLECSQTMGHDKMYWYQQDPGMELHLIHYSYGVNSTEKGDLSSESTVSRIRTEHFPLTLESARPSHTSQYLCASRRADTQYFGPGTRLTVL.

In its sample, this clonotype was seen a few times. The J gene is TRBJ2-5, the V gene TRBV3-1; D gene ambiguous. Germline assignment: CDR1 LGHDT and CDR2 YNNKEL (reference sequence). The CDR3 extends over 14 amino acids. V was shortened by 6 bases and J by 4 bases, with 15 bases between the two germline ends. The CDR3 loop is CASSTGPYRETQYF. The DNA for the CDR3 is TGTGCCAGCAGTACTGGCCCCTATCGAGAGACCCAGTACTTC.

The table lists this clonotype with many counts. The chain couples TRBV7-2 to TRBJ2-1; the D gene is possibly TRBD2 (6 bases). This CDR3 spans 16 amino acids. With 1 base removed from V and 2 bases from J, the gap between germline ends came to 12 bases. Per the germline V gene, CDR1 is SGHTA and CDR2 is FQGNSA. The CDR3 reads CASSLERRGAYNEQFF. The DNA of the CDR3 is TGTGCCAGCAGCTTAGAAAGGAGGGGAGCCTACAATGAGCAGTTCTTC.

This clonotype occurred many times. The chain carries TRBV5-1 and TRBJ2-7, with a weak D call TRBD2 (5 bases). Per germline, CDR1 SGHRS and CDR2 YFSETQ. V was pared by 4 bases and J by 2 bases, with 13 bases between. The CDR3 runs to 14 residues. The CDR3 loop reads CASSGTGIAYEQYF. Here the CDR3 DNA reads TGCGCCAGCAGCGGAACCGGGATCGCCTACGAGCAGTACTTC.

The rearrangement joins TRBV28 to TRBJ2-1, with D possibly being TRBD1 or TRBD2 (6 bases each). In germline, CDR1 is MDHEN, CDR2 SYDVKM. The V gene lost 8 bases and the J gene lost 6 bases, with 17 bases spanning the gap. CDR3 size: 14 residues. In DNA, the CDR3 is TGTGCCAGCTCCGACTCCGGGGGCGTCAATGAGCAGTTCTTC. It specifies CASSDSGGVNEQFF.

The V gene is TRBV27, the J gene TRBJ2-7; a possible D gene is TRBD2 (5 bases). The germline gives CDR1 MNHEY, CDR2 SMNVEV (reference sequence). The germline V and J ends were trimmed by 1 base and 5 bases, with 9 bases remaining between them. The CDR3 loop spans 13 amino acids. CDR3 residues: CASSLFYGDEQYF. As DNA, the CDR3 is TGTGCCAGCAGTTTATTTTACGGGGACGAGCAGTACTTC.

The chain is built from TRBV9 and TRBJ2-2; 10 bases match TRBD1. J lost 7 bases, V lost 1 base, and 10 bases had no gene match. In germline, CDR1 is SGDLS, CDR2 YYNGEE. This CDR3 region has 17 residues. CDR3 sequence: CASSVRDRGSFGGELFF. In DNA, the CDR3 is TGTGCCAGCAGCGTACGGGACAGGGGATCTTTCGGCGGGGAGCTGTTTTTT.

The gene calls are TRBV7-3 and TRBJ2-3; 8 nucleotides agree with TRBD2. The CDR3 has 18 amino acids. CDR1 is SGHTA and CDR2 is FQGTGA in the germline V gene. J was trimmed by 5 bases and V by 5 bases; bases with no gene match: 18. CDR3 nucleotide sequence: TGTGCCAGCAGCCCCTCCGGGTATAGCGGGATTGATCTAGATACGCAGTATTTT. Protein: CASSPSGYSGIDLDTQYF.

The rearrangement links TRBV28 to TRBJ2-5; D gene ambiguous. Looked up from germline, CDR1 is MDHEN and CDR2 is SYDVKM. CDR3 length: 14 amino acids. V was pared by 6 bases and J by 0 bases, with 11 bases between. The CDR3 reads CASSPGPDQETQYF. CDR3 nucleotides: TGTGCCAGCAGCCCCGGGCCTGACCAAGAGACCCAGTACTTC.

This chain uses TRBV9 with TRBJ2-5, with D possibly TRBD1 on 5 matching bases. The closer fit of TRBJ2-1 to the DNA end suggests the J call may be wrong. This CDR3 region has 15 residues. Germline V CDR1 and CDR2: SGDLS, YYNGEE. The CDR3 is CASSVRGHNQETQFF. The CDR3 DNA sequence: TGTGCCAGCAGCGTTAGAGGACACAACCAAGAGACCCAGTTCTTC.

The chain links TRBV6-2 or TRBV6-3 to TRBJ1-1; 8 positions match TRBD1. Germline loops: CDR1 MNHEY, CDR2 SVGEGT. There are 20 residues in the CDR3. The J segment lost 2 bases and the V segment lost 0 bases, leaving 17 bases of the junction unmatched. As DNA, the CDR3 is TGTGCCAGCAGTTACTCGACCTTTGAGAGGGACGGACAGGGTAACACTGAAGCTTTCTTT. It yields the protein CASSYSTFERDGQGNTEAFF.